This TCR beta chain was recovered during a study of T cells in Graves' hyperthyroidism and ophthalmopathy. This CDR3 spans 15 amino acids. The germline V gene encodes CDR1 SGHTA and CDR2 FQGNSA. Trimming stripped 2 bases from V and 0 bases from J, with 10 bases between. Researchers took RNA transcripts and amplified the TCR beta CDR3 regions from them. A first-round RT-PCR of the TCR CDR3 used the HTBI primer set. MiXCR was run by TCRdb on the multiplex PCR reads, yielding one entry per CDR3 protein. The sample contains around 610,000 distinct CDR3 sequences, over 12% of which appear only once. Those patients with uncontrolled infection, other autoimmune disease, pregnancy or lactation were excluded.

The source of this sequence is a woman in her forties with Graves' ophthalmopathy. The chain uses TRBV7-2 and TRBJ1-2; D is possibly TRBD1 (6 bases). The sequencing sample was made of blood. The CDR3 DNA follows: TGTGCCAGCAGCTTATTTAACAGGGCTAACTATGGCTACACCTTC. Its protein product is CASSLFNRANYGYTF.